The 29 T cell receptor beta chains in this list originate from one sample, sequenced in a study of blood T cell repertoires in COVID-19. Sequencing was performed with immunoSEQ multiplex PCR; in TCRdb, only in-frame clones are kept and a portion is missing. The sample has a few hundred thousand clones; more than 70% are singletons. Sequencing was done on a sample of PBMCs or T cells enriched from blood (not recorded which). The receptors stem from a woman aged 55 to 70 in a cohort exposed to, infected with or recovered from COVID-19 (not recorded which).

The V gene is TRBV4-3, the J gene TRBJ1-1, with a possible D match to TRBD1 (6 bases). V was cut by 0 bases and J by 5 bases, with 16 bases left in between. Per the germline V gene, CDR1 is LGHNA and CDR2 is YSLEER. This CDR3 has 16 residues. The CDR3 region is CASSQDTGGAGTEAFF. CDR3 DNA sequence: TGCGCCAGCAGCCAAGATACGGGGGGCGCGGGTACTGAAGCTTTCTTT.

V gene TRBV19 combines with J gene TRBJ2-1; TRBD2 matches at 8 bases. V shed 5 bases, J shed 8 bases, and the junction held 17 bases outside the gene matches. Germline V gene sequence: CDR1 LNHDA, CDR2 SQIVND (reference sequence). This CDR3 is built from 17 residues. The CDR3 DNA reads as TGTGCCAGTAGTCGAAAGGGCCGGGAGGGCCTTATGGATGAGCAGTTCTTC. Amino acid sequence: CASSRKGREGLMDEQFF.

The chain is built from TRBV27 and TRBJ1-1; perhaps TRBD1 as D (6 bases). This CDR3 spans 13 amino acids. The germline V gene encodes CDR1 MNHEY and CDR2 SMNVEV (reference sequence). V lost 6 bases, J lost 1 base, and 9 bases lay in between. This CDR3 is CASSHRENTEAFF. CDR3 nucleotide sequence: TGTGCCAGCAGCCACAGGGAGAACACTGAAGCTTTCTTT.

This clone was seen only once. This chain uses TRBV28 with TRBJ2-5; TRBD1 might be the D (5 bases). Germline V gives CDR1 MDHEN, CDR2 SYDVKM. CDR3 length equals 14 residues. Trimming removed 5 bases from V and 2 bases from J, with 12 bases in between. The CDR3 sequence: CASSRQSFQETQYF. The CDR3 DNA follows: TGTGCCAGCAGTCGACAGTCTTTTCAAGAGACCCAGTACTTC.

This chain uses TRBV3-1 (or the pseudogene TRBV3-2) with TRBJ1-1, with a possible D match to TRBD1 (5 bases). Germline V gives CDR1 LGHDT, CDR2 YNNKEL (reference sequence). The CDR3 runs 14 residues. Deletions cut 3 bases from V and 1 base from J, with 9 bases between. The CDR3 DNA reads as TGTGCCAGCAGCCACAGGGATTGGAACACTGAAGCTTTCTTT. This encodes CASSHRDWNTEAFF.

This chain joins TRBV5-6 and TRBJ1-3, with D maybe TRBD1 (5 bases). Trimming shortened V by 4 bases and J by 0 bases, and 11 bases separated the two germline ends. The CDR3 is 15 amino acids. The V gene's germline CDR1 is SGHDT and CDR2 YYEEEE. In DNA, the CDR3 is TGTGCCAGCAGCAGTCCAGGGTTCTCTGGAAACACCATATATTTT. As protein: CASSSPGFSGNTIYF.

As concerns this clone: This same CDR3 is encoded by further DNA sequences in the sample. The chain has TRBV5-1 and TRBJ2-2; 10 bases match TRBD2. Germline V gene sequence: CDR1 SGHRS, CDR2 YFSETQ. V dropped 4 bases and J dropped 1; count of bases not matched to a gene: 1. There are 15 residues in the CDR3. The CDR3 region has the DNA TGCGCCAGCAGCCTAGCGGGAGTGAACACCGGGGAGCTGTTTTTT. Its protein product is CASSLAGVNTGELFF.

The V call is TRBV5-1, the J call TRBJ2-6; 9 nucleotides align to TRBD1. Trimming removed 4 bases from V and 4 bases from J; junction bases left unmatched: 6. CDR1 SGHRS and CDR2 YFSETQ come from the germline V gene. This CDR3 region has 16 residues. The CDR3 reads CASSTGQGTGANVLTF. The DNA for the CDR3 is TGCGCCAGCAGCACGGGACAGGGAACGGGGGCCAACGTCCTGACTTTC.

The table lists this clone with a few counts. The V call is TRBV28, the J call TRBJ1-1; D is ambiguous. The germline CDR1 and CDR2 sequences are MDHEN and SYDVKM. The V gene lost 3 bases and the J gene lost 0 bases, with 5 bases spanning the gap. The CDR3 contains 13 residues. DNA of the CDR3: TGTGCCAGCAGTTTCCTAATGAACACTGAAGCTTTCTTT. Translation: CASSFLMNTEAFF.

This clone was seen just once. The V and J genes are TRBV7-2 and TRBJ1-1; 8 bases align to TRBD1. In germline, CDR1 is SGHTA, CDR2 FQGNSA. Unmatched junction bases numbered 0, after V lost 2 bases and J lost 1 base. CDR3 length: 14 amino acids. The CDR3 loop reads CASSLQGANTEAFF. DNA of the CDR3: TGTGCCAGCAGCTTACAGGGGGCGAACACTGAAGCTTTCTTT.

This chain joins TRBV5-1 and TRBJ1-2; D unresolved. V lost 4 bases and J 6 bases, leaving 25 bases between the germline ends. Looked up from germline, CDR1 is SGHRS and CDR2 is YFSETQ. The CDR3 sequence is 17 residues long. Here the CDR3 DNA reads TGCGCCAGCAGCCCAAGAGGAGAGCCCCTATCTTCGGATGGCTACACCTTC. It encodes CASSPRGEPLSSDGYTF.

This clone was picked up one time. Here the CDR3 DNA reads TGCGCCAGCAGCTTGACTAGCGGGAGGGAGAATGAGCAGTTCTTC. It encodes CASSLTSGRENEQFF. The chain links TRBV5-1 to TRBJ2-1, with 13 positions matching TRBD2. Trimming removed 1 base from V and 7 bases from J; junction bases left unmatched: 2. The CDR3 runs 15 residues. Germline lookup yields CDR1 SGHRS and CDR2 YFSETQ.

The chain has TRBV18 and TRBJ2-1, with D possibly TRBD2 on 6 matching bases. Germline V gives CDR1 KGHSH, CDR2 LQKENI. V lost 5 bases to trimming and J lost 7 bases, with 18 bases between them. This CDR3 contains 15 residues. CDR3 sequence (DNA): TGTGCCAGCTCATCGAGGGACCCGCGGGAAAATGAGCAGTTCTTC. It specifies CASSSRDPRENEQFF.

This clone came up many times. This rearrangement joins TRBV28 to TRBJ2-7; D is possibly TRBD2 (5 bases). Germline loops: CDR1 MDHEN, CDR2 SYDVKM. Trimming shortened V by 2 bases and J by 2 bases, and 7 bases separated the two germline ends. This CDR3 has 13 residues. The CDR3 protein is CASSLEGPYEQYF. The CDR3, as DNA: TGTGCCAGCAGTTTAGAGGGCCCCTACGAGCAGTACTTC.

The V call is TRBV18, the J call TRBJ1-1; D is possibly TRBD1 (6 bases). This CDR3 has 16 amino acids. Germline CDR1 and CDR2: KGHSH and LQKENI. The V gene lost 1 base and the J gene lost 1 base, with 13 bases spanning the gap. CDR3 coding DNA: TGTGCCAGCTCACCACAAGGACAGAGCCCGAACACTGAAGCTTTCTTT. Translated: CASSPQGQSPNTEAFF.

V usage is TRBV10-3 and J usage is TRBJ2-7, with 7 positions matching TRBD2. The CDR3 consists of 15 residues. Germline CDR1 reads ENHRY; CDR2 reads SYGVKD. The junction had 8 bases not matched to a gene; V was cut back by 4 bases and J by 2 bases. The CDR3 region has the DNA TGTGCCATCAGTGCATCGGGACTACGTGCCTACGAGCAGTACTTC. Residues: CAISASGLRAYEQYF.

The chain carries TRBV6-5 and TRBJ2-1; 14 bases line up with TRBD2. Germline V gene data show CDR1 as MNHEY and CDR2 as SVGAGI. The V gene end was trimmed by 8 bases and the J gene end by 10 bases; junction bases not matched to a gene: 10. CDR3 length equals 15 residues. The CDR3 DNA reads TGTGCCAGCGTTCTGAGACTAGCGGGAGGGAGGGAGCAGTTCTTC. Its protein product is CASVLRLAGGREQFF.

The gene calls are TRBV2 and TRBJ2-7; possibly TRBD2 for D (6 bases). Between the trimmed V and J ends, which lost 6 bases and 1 base, there was a span of 22 bases. Germline V gives CDR1 SNHLY, CDR2 FYNNEI. CDR3 length: 17 amino acids. CDR3: CASSRDSTSWASYEQYF. The DNA for the CDR3 is TGTGCCAGCAGCCGGGACTCCACATCTTGGGCTTCCTACGAGCAGTACTTC.

The chain links TRBV5-6 to TRBJ1-4, with 7 bases aligning to TRBD1. This CDR3 is built from 14 residues. Germline lookup yields CDR1 SGHDT and CDR2 YYEEEE. After removal of 4 bases from V and 5 bases from J, the junction contained 5 bases not matched to a gene. CDR3 protein: CASSRGQLNEKLFF. In nucleotides, the CDR3 is TGTGCCAGCAGCAGGGGACAGCTAAATGAAAAACTGTTTTTT. The full variable domain, completed using reference TRBV5-6 and TRBJ1-4, is DAGVTQSPTHLIKTRGQQVTLRCSPKSGHDTVSWYQQALGQGPQFIFQYYEEEERQRGNFPDRFSGHQFPNYSSELNVNALLLGDSALYLCASSRGQLNEKLFFGSGTQLSVL.

The gene calls are TRBV14 and TRBJ2-1; possible D gene TRBD2, 6 bases. The CDR3 runs 15 residues. Trimming removed 0 bases at V and 7 bases at J, with 13 bases between. CDR1 is SGHDN and CDR2 is FVKESK in the germline V gene. The CDR3 DNA reads TGTGCCAGCAGCCAAGAGGACTACCCCCGTAATGAGCAGTTCTTC. It yields the protein CASSQEDYPRNEQFF.

The chain joins TRBV5-4 to TRBJ1-2; 9 nucleotides match TRBD1. The CDR3 sequence is 16 residues long. Germline loops: CDR1 SGHNT, CDR2 YYREEE (reference sequence). V shed 3 bases and J 4 bases; nucleotides not matched to a gene: 10. The CDR3 nucleotides read TGTGCCAGCAGCTCCTCTGGGACAGGGCCCGGCTATGGCTACACCTTC. Translation gives CASSSSGTGPGYGYTF.

The rearrangement links TRBV6-5 to TRBJ2-7; TRBD2 is a possible D gene (6 bases). The CDR3 totals 15 residues. Germline V gene sequence: CDR1 MNHEY, CDR2 SVGAGI. The V end lost 2 bases, the J end lost 0 bases, and 11 bases lay between the germline ends. CDR3: CASSYDGRNSYEQYF. The CDR3 bases are TGTGCCAGCAGTTACGACGGGAGAAACTCCTACGAGCAGTACTTC.

The J gene is TRBJ1-1, the V gene TRBV9; 7 bases align to TRBD1. The CDR3 is made up of 15 amino acids. Germline CDR1 reads SGDLS; CDR2 reads YYNGEE. The V gene end was trimmed by 0 bases and the J gene end by 0 bases; junction bases not matched to a gene: 2. The CDR3 here is CASSVGDSLNTEAFF. The CDR3 DNA reads TGTGCCAGCAGCGTAGGGGACAGCCTGAACACTGAAGCTTTCTTT.

The J gene is TRBJ2-1, the V gene TRBV15, with 10 positions matching TRBD2. Trimming cost V 8 bases and J 4 bases; bases outside gene matches: 8. The CDR3 has 15 amino acids. The germline V gene has CDR1 LNHNV and CDR2 YYDKDF (reference sequence). Here the CDR3 DNA reads TGTGCCACCTCAACTAGCGGGGAGGGGTACAATGAGCAGTTCTTC. Its translation is CATSTSGEGYNEQFF.

The chain combines TRBV30 with TRBJ2-7; 7 bases are a match to TRBD1. Germline CDR1 and CDR2: GTSNPN and SVGIG (reference sequence). This CDR3 region has 15 residues. V gave up 4 bases and J gave up 6 bases; unmatched junction bases: 15. The CDR3: CAWTPRGQVGREQYF. CDR3 sequence (DNA): TGTGCCTGGACCCCCCGCGGACAGGTGGGGCGCGAGCAGTACTTC.

The gene calls are TRBV10-1 and TRBJ2-7; D is possibly TRBD2 (6 bases). V shed 3 bases and J shed 7 bases, with 13 bases lying between them. CDR3 size: 13 residues. Germline V gene lookup returns CDR1 WNHNN and CDR2 SYGVQD (reference sequence). The CDR3 nucleotides are TGCGCCAGCAGTGACCAACTAGCTGGGGAGCAGTACTTC. This encodes CASSDQLAGEQYF.

The gene calls are TRBV3-1 (or the pseudogene TRBV3-2) and TRBJ2-4; TRBD2 matches at 7 bases. This CDR3 spans 18 amino acids. J was trimmed by 1 base and V by 0 bases; bases with no gene match: 9. Germline CDR1 and CDR2: LGHDT and YNNKEL (reference sequence). The CDR3 reads CASSQDPHSLAAKNIQYF. Here the CDR3 DNA reads TGTGCCAGCAGCCAAGATCCCCATTCACTAGCGGCCAAAAACATTCAGTACTTC.

The chain links TRBV29-1 to TRBJ2-3, with 14 positions matching TRBD2. Germline trimming cut 5 bases from V and 6 bases from J; bases unmatched to any gene: 7. The CDR3 sequence is 15 residues long. Germline lookup yields CDR1 SQVTM and CDR2 ANQGSEA. CDR3 DNA sequence: TGCAGCGTTTCTACGGGACTAGCGGGAGCGGATACGCAGTATTTT. This encodes CSVSTGLAGADTQYF.

The J gene is TRBJ1-2, the V gene TRBV5-4; D perhaps matches TRBD1 (6 bases). Trimming pared 0 bases from V and 8 bases from J, leaving 11 bases between. CDR1 and CDR2 from the germline V gene are SGHNT and YYREEE (reference sequence). This CDR3 spans 13 amino acids. CDR3 bases: TGTGCCAGCAGCTTGGCGGGGGGGCAGGGCTACACCTTC. Its translation is CASSLAGGQGYTF. The variable domain in full, completed from reference TRBV5-4 and TRBJ1-2, reads ETGVTQSPTHLIKTRGQQVTLRCSSQSGHNTVSWYQQALGQGPQFIFQYYREEENGRGNFPPRFSGLQFPNYSSELNVNALELDDSALYLCASSLAGGQGYTFGSGTRLTVV.